These 22 T cell receptor beta chains share one sample of origin, sequenced in a study of circulating and synovial CD4+ cells in juvenile arthritis. Measured with immunoSEQ multiplex PCR; TCRdb has only the in-frame clones, and not every one. Of about 14,000 clones in the sample, 65% to 85% were seen once. The sequenced sample consisted of CD4+ T cells from synovial fluid. The receptor set was obtained from a human patient with juvenile idiopathic arthritis. Some clones in this sample may be carry-over from other donors' samples.

The genes are TRBV4-1 and TRBJ1-1, with D tentatively TRBD1 (6 bases). CDR1 and CDR2 (germline): MGHRA, YSYEKL. The V end was cut by 1 base, the J end by 5 bases, with 23 bases between. The CDR3 sequence is 18 residues long. The CDR3 DNA reads as TGCGCCAGCAGCCAAGGAACAACAGGGATTGGTCAGAGAACTGAAGCTTTCTTT. It codes for CASSQGTTGIGQRTEAFF.

The rearrangement joins TRBV29-1 to TRBJ2-1, with D tentatively TRBD1 (6 bases). The germline CDR1 and CDR2 sequences are SQVTM and ANQGSEA. The CDR3 spans 16 residues. Trimming pared 2 bases from V and 4 bases from J, leaving 18 bases between. CDR3 coding DNA: TGCAGCGTTGAAATAGTAGCAGGGGACCTATACAATGAGCAGTTCTTC. Translated, it gives CSVEIVAGDLYNEQFF.

This chain joins TRBV5-1 and TRBJ2-1, with D perhaps TRBD2 (5 bases). The V end was cut by 4 bases, the J end by 1 base, with 6 bases between. The germline V gene has CDR1 SGHRS and CDR2 YFSETQ. The length of the CDR3 is 13 residues. For the CDR3, the DNA is TGCGCCAGCAGCGGAGGATCCTACAATGAGCAGTTCTTC. This sequence encodes CASSGGSYNEQFF.

The V call is TRBV4-3, the J call TRBJ1-4; no reliable D call. This CDR3 contains 15 residues. Trimming shortened V by 4 bases and J by 7 bases, and 16 bases separated the two germline ends. The germline CDR1 and CDR2 sequences are LGHNA and YSLEER. Written as DNA, the CDR3 is TGCGCCAGCAGCCTCCGCGGGAGAGGACCTGAAAAACTGTTTTTT. It specifies CASSLRGRGPEKLFF.

The DNA of the CDR3 is TGTGCCAGCACCCTGGGAGTCACCTACGAGCAGTACTTC. As protein: CASTLGVTYEQYF. This rearrangement joins TRBV6-1 to TRBJ2-7; D perhaps matches TRBD2 (5 bases). Trimming took off 7 bases at V and 2 bases at J, with 12 bases between the two ends. The CDR3 runs 13 residues. CDR1 and CDR2 from the germline V gene are MNHNS and SASEGT.

The rearrangement links TRBV12-5 to TRBJ1-1; D is unclear. This CDR3 contains 11 residues. Per germline, CDR1 LGHNT and CDR2 FRNRAP. V lost 8 bases and J lost 4, with 8 bases in between. Here the CDR3 DNA reads TGTGCTAGTTCCGGGTTCACTGAAGCTTTCTTT. It translates to CASSGFTEAFF. Complete variable domain (other parts from reference TRBV12-5 and TRBJ1-1): DARVTQTPRHKVTEMGQEVTMRCQPILGHNTVFWYRQTMMQGLELLAYFRNRAPLDDSGMPKDRFSAEMPDATLATLKIQPSEPRDSAVYFCASSGFTEAFFGQGTRLTVV.

Only a few counts were recorded for this clone. The J gene is TRBJ2-1, the V gene TRBV7-2; a possible D gene is TRBD2 (6 bases). The CDR3 is 16 residues long. V was shortened by 4 bases and J by 0 bases, with 13 bases between the two germline ends. Per germline, CDR1 SGHTA and CDR2 FQGNSA. CDR3 DNA sequence: TGTGCCAGCAGCTGGGGGACTCAAGGCTCCTACAATGAGCAGTTCTTC. As protein: CASSWGTQGSYNEQFF.

The chain joins TRBV6-1 to TRBJ2-7; D is unclear. V was clipped by 2 bases and J by 2 bases, with 7 bases between them. The CDR3 length is 13 residues. The V gene's germline CDR1 is MNHNS and CDR2 SASEGT. The DNA for the CDR3 is TGTGCCAGCAGTGAACTGGGCGCCTACGAGCAGTACTTC. Its translation is CASSELGAYEQYF.

This clone was observed a handful of times. This chain links TRBV30 with TRBJ1-5; 9 nucleotides line up with TRBD1. There are 13 residues in the CDR3. Losses at the gene ends were 3 bases for V and 7 bases for J; bases not matched to a gene: 4. Germline-derived CDR1 and CDR2 are GTSNPN and SVGIG (reference sequence). CDR3 amino acids: CAWSATGGQPQHF. The CDR3 nucleotides are TGTGCCTGGAGCGCGACAGGGGGGCAGCCCCAGCATTTT. Full variable domain (rest looked up from reference TRBV30 and TRBJ1-5): SQTIHQWPATLVQPVGSPLSLECTVEGTSNPNLYWYRQAAGRGLQLLFYSVGIGQISSEVPQNLSASRPQDRQFILSSKKLLLSDSGFYLCAWSATGGQPQHFGDGTRLSIL.

This clone is medium-sized by share. The rearrangement links TRBV2 to TRBJ1-4; D gene ambiguous. Germline CDR1 reads SNHLY; CDR2 reads FYNNEI. The length of the CDR3 is 14 residues. With 8 bases removed from V and 5 bases from J, the gap between germline ends came to 15 bases. CDR3 bases: TGTGCCAGCCAAGCGGACGGAGGGAATGAAAAACTGTTTTTT. Protein: CASQADGGNEKLFF.

A single count supports this clone. The rearrangement links TRBV28 to TRBJ2-5; 12 nucleotides match TRBD2. The CDR3 consists of 17 residues. CDR1 MDHEN and CDR2 SYDVKM come from the germline V gene. V shed 1 base, J shed 4 bases, and the junction held 7 bases outside the gene matches. The CDR3 DNA sequence: TGTGCCAGCAGTTTATCTAGCGGGGGGGCCTTGGGAGAGACCCAGTACTTC. Its protein product is CASSLSSGGALGETQYF.

The J gene is TRBJ1-1, the V gene TRBV25-1; TRBD1 is a possible D gene (5 bases). The CDR3 has 13 amino acids. Between the trimmed V and J ends, which lost 8 bases and 3 bases, there was a span of 13 bases. CDR1 MGHDK and CDR2 SYGVNS come from the germline V gene. The CDR3 bases are TGTGCCAGCTGGAGGGGTCAGGACACTGAAGCTTTCTTT. It codes for CASWRGQDTEAFF.

This rearrangement joins TRBV6-5 to TRBJ1-2; 7 bases are a match to TRBD1. Per germline, CDR1 MNHEY and CDR2 SVGAGI. V trimming: 5 bases; J trimming: 3 bases; junction bases outside the gene matches: 9. CDR3 size: 15 residues. In nucleotides, the CDR3 is TGTGCCAGCAGTCCAGGGGGACCTCGGGACTATGGCTACACCTTC. Encoded protein: CASSPGGPRDYGYTF.

The rearrangement joins TRBV29-1 to TRBJ1-1; D may be TRBD1 (6 bases). Germline lookup yields CDR1 SQVTM and CDR2 ANQGSEA. The ends were cut back, 3 bases at V and 4 bases at J, with 18 bases in the middle. The CDR3 has 15 residues. The DNA for the CDR3 is TGCAGCGTTGATTTGGGGGGGGCGCGGACCACTGAAGCTTTCTTT. It specifies CSVDLGGARTTEAFF. The complete variable domain, with remaining parts taken from reference TRBV29-1 and TRBJ1-1, reads SAVISQKPSRDICQRGTSLTIQCQVDSQVTMMFWYRQQPGQSLTLIATANQGSEATYESGFVIDKFPISRPNLTFSTLTVSNMSPEDSSIYLCSVDLGGARTTEAFFGQGTRLTVV.

The rearrangement links TRBV4-3 to TRBJ2-3; 14 bases fit TRBD2. Germline CDR1 LGHNA, CDR2 YSLEER. This CDR3 is built from 19 residues. The J segment lost 0 bases and the V segment lost 5 bases, leaving 10 bases of the junction unmatched. For the CDR3, the DNA is TGCGCCAGCAGCTACCGGACTAGCGGGGGGACGCTTAGCACAGATACGCAGTATTTT. The encoded protein is CASSYRTSGGTLSTDTQYF.

The V call is TRBV30, the J call TRBJ2-2, with a weak D call TRBD2 (8 bases). CDR1 GTSNPN and CDR2 SVGIG come from the germline V gene (reference sequence). The CDR3 is 14 amino acids. V lost 6 bases to trimming and J lost 2 bases, with 13 bases between them. The DNA of the CDR3 is TGTGCCTGCTCGGGAGGGGGCAACACCGGGGAGCTGTTTTTT. Translating gives CACSGGGNTGELFF.

The rearrangement links TRBV18 to TRBJ2-7; no clear D gene. Germline loops: CDR1 KGHSH, CDR2 LQKENI. The V end was cut by 3 bases, the J end by 3 bases, with 12 bases between. The CDR3 runs to 14 residues. This CDR3 is CASSPPTTNYEQYF. The CDR3 DNA reads as TGTGCCAGCTCACCCCCGACGACAAACTACGAGCAGTACTTC.

This chain joins TRBV14 and TRBJ2-2; TRBD1 matches at 7 bases. J gave up 5 bases and V 3 bases, and 12 bases lay outside the gene matches. This CDR3 contains 17 residues. CDR1 and CDR2 (germline): SGHDN, FVKESK. CDR3 sequence: CASSHTRRTGLTGELFF. The CDR3 DNA reads as TGTGCCAGCAGCCACACCAGGAGGACAGGACTGACCGGGGAGCTGTTTTTT.

This clone was found a few times. V is TRBV30 and J is TRBJ1-2; TRBD1 might be the D (6 bases). There are 12 residues in the CDR3. The V end was cut by 0 bases, the J end by 9 bases, with 11 bases between. Looked up from germline, CDR1 is GTSNPN and CDR2 is SVGIG (reference sequence). The CDR3 region is CAWSVQGGRYTF. CDR3 DNA: TGTGCCTGGAGTGTACAGGGAGGGCGCTACACCTTC.

The chain is built from TRBV5-6 and TRBJ1-2; 9 nucleotides align to TRBD1. Losses at the gene ends were 0 bases for V and 4 bases for J; bases not matched to a gene: 7. The CDR3 runs to 16 residues. CDR1 is SGHDT and CDR2 is YYEEEE in the germline V gene. CDR3 coding DNA: TGTGCCAGCAGCTTGGTCCGGGACAGGGCCGCCTATGGCTACACCTTC. This encodes CASSLVRDRAAYGYTF.

The CDR3 here is CASKPGTDTQYF. Here the CDR3 DNA reads TGTGCCAGCAAACCGGGGACAGATACGCAGTATTTT. The genes are TRBV6-5 and TRBJ2-3; D possibly corresponds to TRBD2 (5 bases). Germline V gives CDR1 MNHEY, CDR2 SVGAGI. The CDR3 has 12 residues. Trimming took off 7 bases at V and 3 bases at J, with 8 bases between the two ends.

This rearrangement joins TRBV7-6 to TRBJ2-5; D ambiguous. The CDR3 extends over 11 amino acids. With 7 bases removed from V and 0 bases from J, the gap between germline ends came to 3 bases. Germline assignment: CDR1 SGHVS and CDR2 FNYEAQ. Here the CDR3 reads CASTYQETQYF. The CDR3 DNA follows: TGTGCCAGCACCTACCAAGAGACCCAGTACTTC.